This TCR beta chain is drawn from a study of blood T cell repertoires in COVID-19. Study-level information: From the United States, Italy and Spain came samples of acute and convalescent COVID-19. T cells, B-cell-depleted T cells, or PBMCs supplied cDNA or gDNA.

In the original processing: Quantification of nucleated cells was approximated via reference gene primer amplification. TCRdb keeps only in-frame clones here, not all; method: immunoSEQ multiplex PCR. The V and J calls and the clone size are those of that table, but D and trimming were determined from the DNA. The repertoire holds about 75,000 clones, with approximately 74% as singletons. Per germline, CDR1 LNHNV and CDR2 YYDKDF (reference sequence). CDR3 length: 16 residues. The V end was cut by 5 bases, the J end by 1 base, with 16 bases between. The chain uses TRBV15 and TRBJ2-3; tentative D call: TRBD2 (6 bases). This TCR came from a human donor with acute or convalescent COVID-19. The donor label of this sample is uncertain. Specimen: peripheral blood. The DNA for the CDR3 is TGTGCCACCAGCTCCCACCGGGACTCGGGCACAGATACGCAGTATTTT. This encodes CATSSHRDSGTDTQYF. Full variable domain (missing parts from reference TRBV15 and TRBJ2-3): DAMVIQNPRYQVTQFGKPVTLSCSQTLNHNVMYWYQQKSSQAPKLLFHYYDKDFNNEADTPDNFQSRRPNTSFCFLDIRSPGLGDTAMYLCATSSHRDSGTDTQYFGPGTRLTVL.